The TCR beta chain under discussion was sequenced for a study of PD-1 blockade in classical Hodgkin lymphoma (dated by TCRdb to 2018 to 2021). In the study overall: A peripheral blood immune signature of response to PD-1 blockade in classical Hodgkin lymphoma was defined using TCR beta sequencing and CyTOF.

The Qiagen DNeasy kit was used to extract genomic DNA from unsorted PBMCs and from the negatively selected CD4+ and CD8+ fractions. TCR beta CDR3 regions were amplified by immunoSEQ multiplex PCR using primers annealing to V and J segments. A synthetic immune receptor repertoire was used to minimize amplification bias, and any residual bias was removed computationally once sequencing was done. The original methods were these. Repertoire diversity was quantified as the Shannon entropy index using custom Python scripts. Unsorted, CD4+ and CD8+ repertoires were analyzed separately, except for combined analyses in which CD4+ and CD8+ sequences were merged in silico. Sourced from immuneACCESS, this table was stored by TCRdb with only in-frame sequences that have V and J called. A share of the clones is absent; for the studies checked, an unresolved V gene accounts for under half, and the remainder has no known explanation. Clone size and V and J calls were adopted from that table, with D and trimming inferred from the DNA. A total of 20,000 to 25,000 clones appear in this sample, around 94% of them only once. The top ten hold approximately 5% of the sample.

In its sample, this clone was seen once. The specificity of this receptor is unknown. Base qualities are missing; no much larger clone stands one base away. V was cut back by 3 bases and J by 4 bases, leaving a gap of 16 bases between them. The germline V gene encodes CDR1 MDHEN and CDR2 SYDVKM. From the cysteine through the phenylalanine, the CDR3 covers 16 amino acids. Left in the record is the CDR3 DNA by itself, 48 bases read in frame from the first base. What the study reported, not specific to this receptor: Baseline TCR diversity was reported to be lower in newly diagnosed patients than in healthy donors, and even lower in relapsed/refractory patients. The study covered only a single clinical trial cohort, and the causes of the repertoire differences, possibly disease activity or prior therapy, were still not defined.

The time point label here, explained by the study, means: newly diagnosed, previously untreated cHL patient sample. As a comparison group for the relapsed/refractory trial patients, PBMCs from patients with newly diagnosed, previously untreated classical Hodgkin lymphoma were sequenced. After peripheral blood was drawn into 8 mL Vacutainer Cell Preparation Tubes, PBMCs were isolated by centrifugation and then cryopreserved. The V and J genes are TRBV28 and TRBJ1-5, with TRBD1 as a weak D call on 6 bases. This TCR was recovered from a human donor with classical Hodgkin lymphoma. The sequencing input was peripheral blood mononuclear cells (PBMCs). In nucleotides, the sequence is TGTGCCAGCAGTTTTAATGGGAGGGGGGCAAATCAGCCCCAGCATTTT. Its translation reads: CASSFNGRGANQPQHF.